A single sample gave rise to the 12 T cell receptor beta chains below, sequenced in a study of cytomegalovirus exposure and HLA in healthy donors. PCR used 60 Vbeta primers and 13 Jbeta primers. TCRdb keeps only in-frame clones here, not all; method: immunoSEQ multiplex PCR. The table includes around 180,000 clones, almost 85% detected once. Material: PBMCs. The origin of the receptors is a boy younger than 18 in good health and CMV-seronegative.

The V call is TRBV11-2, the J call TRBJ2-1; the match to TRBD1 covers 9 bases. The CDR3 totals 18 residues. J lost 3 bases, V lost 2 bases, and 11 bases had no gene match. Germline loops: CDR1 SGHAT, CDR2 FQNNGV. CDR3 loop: CASSLTLRDRALYNEQFF. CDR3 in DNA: TGTGCCAGCAGCTTAACCCTCCGGGACAGGGCCCTCTACAATGAGCAGTTCTTC.

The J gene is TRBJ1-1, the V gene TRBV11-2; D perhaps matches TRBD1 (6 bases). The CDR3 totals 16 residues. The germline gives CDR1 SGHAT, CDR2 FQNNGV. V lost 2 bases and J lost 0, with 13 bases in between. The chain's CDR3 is CASSLSPTGMNTEAFF. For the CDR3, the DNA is TGTGCCAGCAGCTTATCCCCGACAGGCATGAACACTGAAGCTTTCTTT.

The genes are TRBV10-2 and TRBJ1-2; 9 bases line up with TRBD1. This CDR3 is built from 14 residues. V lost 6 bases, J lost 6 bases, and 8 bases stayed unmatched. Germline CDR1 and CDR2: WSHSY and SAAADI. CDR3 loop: CASRTPGQGDGYTF. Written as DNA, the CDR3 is TGCGCCAGCAGAACACCGGGACAGGGAGATGGCTACACCTTC.

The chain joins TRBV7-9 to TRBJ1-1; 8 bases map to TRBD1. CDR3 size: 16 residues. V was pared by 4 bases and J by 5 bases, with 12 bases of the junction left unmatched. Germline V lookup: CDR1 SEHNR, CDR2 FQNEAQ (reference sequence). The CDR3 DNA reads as TGTGCCAGCAGCTCCGGACAGGGACGGGTGAGGACTGAAGCTTTCTTT. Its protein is CASSSGQGRVRTEAFF.

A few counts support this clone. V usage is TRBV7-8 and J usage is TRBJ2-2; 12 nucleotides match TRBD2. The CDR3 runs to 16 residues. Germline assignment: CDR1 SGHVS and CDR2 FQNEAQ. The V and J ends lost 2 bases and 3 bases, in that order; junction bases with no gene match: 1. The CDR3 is CASSLLAGGHTGELFF. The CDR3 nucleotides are TGTGCCAGCAGCTTACTAGCGGGGGGGCACACCGGGGAGCTGTTTTTT.

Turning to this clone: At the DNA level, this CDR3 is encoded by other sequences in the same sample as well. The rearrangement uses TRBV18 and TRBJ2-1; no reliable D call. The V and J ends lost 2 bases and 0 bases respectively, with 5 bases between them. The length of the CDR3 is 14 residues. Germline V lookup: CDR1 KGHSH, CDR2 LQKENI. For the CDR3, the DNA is TGTGCCAGCTCACCATCCAGCTCCTACAATGAGCAGTTCTTC. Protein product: CASSPSSSYNEQFF.

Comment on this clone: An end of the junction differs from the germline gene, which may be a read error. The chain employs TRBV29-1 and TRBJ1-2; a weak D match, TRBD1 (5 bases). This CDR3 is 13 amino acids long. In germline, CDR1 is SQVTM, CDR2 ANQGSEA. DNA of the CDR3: TGCAGCGTTGAAGGGGGCCTACCGGGACTCCTCCTCTTC. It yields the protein CSVEGGLPGLLLF.

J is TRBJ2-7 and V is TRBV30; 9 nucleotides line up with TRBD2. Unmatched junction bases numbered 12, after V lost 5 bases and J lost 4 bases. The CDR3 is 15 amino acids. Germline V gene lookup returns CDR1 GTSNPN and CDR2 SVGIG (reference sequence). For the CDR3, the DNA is TGTGCCTGGGACCTCCTGCGGGGGGGATTGTACGAGCAGTACTTC. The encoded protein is CAWDLLRGGLYEQYF.

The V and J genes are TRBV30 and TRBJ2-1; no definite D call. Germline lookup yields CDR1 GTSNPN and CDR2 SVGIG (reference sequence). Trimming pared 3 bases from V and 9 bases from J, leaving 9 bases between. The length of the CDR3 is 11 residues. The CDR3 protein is CAWSSTPEQFF. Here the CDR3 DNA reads TGTGCCTGGAGCTCCACTCCTGAGCAGTTCTTC.

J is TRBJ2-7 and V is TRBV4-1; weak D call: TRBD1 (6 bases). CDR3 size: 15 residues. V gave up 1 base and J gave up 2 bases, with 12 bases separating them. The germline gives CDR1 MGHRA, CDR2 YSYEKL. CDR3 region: CASSQVDRNTYEQYF. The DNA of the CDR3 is TGCGCCAGCAGCCAAGTAGACAGGAATACCTACGAGCAGTACTTC.

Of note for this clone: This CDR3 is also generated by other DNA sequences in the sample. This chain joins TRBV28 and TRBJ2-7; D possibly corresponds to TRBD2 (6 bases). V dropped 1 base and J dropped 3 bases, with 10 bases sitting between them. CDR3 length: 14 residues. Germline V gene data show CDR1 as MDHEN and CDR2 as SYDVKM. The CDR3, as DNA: TGTGCCAGCAGTTTATCACCCGGGGGCTACGAGCAGTACTTC. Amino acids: CASSLSPGGYEQYF.

The CDR3 protein is CASRTGTGNSSPLHF. In DNA, the CDR3 is TGTGCCAGCAGAACCGGGACAGGGAATAGTTCACCCCTCCACTTT. The V gene is TRBV2, the J gene TRBJ1-6, with TRBD1 matching 9 bases. This CDR3 has 15 amino acids. V dropped 6 bases and J dropped 9; count of bases not matched to a gene: 9. Germline values: CDR1 SNHLY, CDR2 FYNNEI.